This paragraph covers one T cell receptor beta chain sequence. This specimen comes from a study of blood T cell repertoires in COVID-19. Whole-study context: Sites in the United States, Italy and Spain provided acute and convalescent COVID-19 samples. PBMCs, B-cell-depleted T cells, or T cells were the source of the cDNA or gDNA that made up the material.

In the original analysis: It was from reference gene primer amplification that nucleated cell counts were estimated. Using immunoSEQ multiplex PCR, the repertoire was profiled, and TCRdb retains in-frame clones only, with some absent. V, J and clone size are those of that table, while D and trimming were read from the DNA. In the table there are 100,000 to 150,000 clones, around 80% of which are singletons. The CDR3 is 13 amino acids. V was cut by 4 bases and J by 8 bases, with 14 bases left in between. The germline CDR1 and CDR2 sequences are MGHDK and SYGVNS. This chain uses TRBV25-1 with TRBJ1-2; possibly TRBD1 for D (6 bases). The receptor comes from a man between 40 and 49 years old with acute COVID-19. Material for sequencing was PBMCs or T cells enriched from blood (not recorded which). CDR3 loop: CASSVETTGGYTF. The DNA for the CDR3 is TGTGCCAGCAGTGTCGAGACGACAGGCGGCTACACCTTC.